This T cell receptor beta chain was sequenced in a study of T cells in Graves' hyperthyroidism and ophthalmopathy (dated by TCRdb to between 2017 and 2020). Concerning the study at large: Peripheral blood was collected at initial diagnosis, before any treatment. To identify TCR V-J signatures that set the groups apart, the researchers used a discovery cohort of 100 patients, made up of 40 to 45 with Graves' ophthalmopathy and 57 with stable Graves' hyperthyroidism. Whether ophthalmopathy could be predicted prospectively was tested in an independent validation cohort made up of under 20 hyperthyroidism patients plus 17 patients who later progressed to ophthalmopathy. The roughly 100 discovery patients were randomly divided into training and test sets at a 7:3 ratio. In addition, the study compared T-cell repertoires in thyroid tissue and in blood from 6 or 7 Graves' hyperthyroidism patients. After sampling, hyperthyroidism patients received methimazole starting at 30 mg daily, and ophthalmopathy patients received high-dose intravenous methylprednisolone. The paper reports TCR Vbeta CDR3 sequencing of approximately 140 peripheral blood samples: 40 to 45 ophthalmopathy, under 80 hyperthyroidism and about 17 progressor patients. Overall results and qualifications from the work: A 13 V-J signature model separated ophthalmopathy from stable hyperthyroidism, with 87.88% sensitivity and about 81% specificity in cross-validation and 80%/75% in testing. Sample size was not statistically predetermined, and investigators were not blinded to group allocation. Most expanded thyroid clonotypes (frequency above 0.001) were also detected in blood, suggesting blood repertoires may reflect thyroid immune responses. In validation, progression to ophthalmopathy was predicted by the model with roughly 71% sensitivity and under 85% specificity, a median of approximately 7.1 months before onset.

Amplification of TCR beta CDR3 regions was carried out from RNA transcripts. A first-round RT-PCR of the TCR CDR3 used the HTBI primer set with the Qiagen OneStep RT-PCR kit. The libraries were constructed in a second round of multiplex PCR and then size-selected and purified. The libraries were sequenced on an Illumina HiSeq2000 using paired-end 100 bp reads. The source study handled its data this way. SOAPnuke was used to process the raw data, with reads discarded if the reads contained adapters or uncalled bases, had a mean Phred below 15, or lacked an exact constant-primer or identifier match. COPE v1.2.5 was used to merge the high-quality paired reads, and each unique nucleotide sequence was defined as a clonotype. MiTCR v1.1 was used to align the clonotypes against IMGT TRBV, TRBD and TRBJ reference segments. Analysis was restricted to V-J combinations with a frequency above 0.0001, which covered roughly 99% of repertoires. The TCS score was defined as the ratio of F50 (clonal expansion) to E x V (chaos), calculated using BLOSUM62-based TCRdist between CDR3 peptides within each V-J. Welch's t-statistics and random forest reduced some 510 V-J features to about 12, which were used in a naive Bayes classifier (R e1071). Through fastp at Q25 and MiXCR, TCRdb rebuilt clones from the public reads, retaining in-frame beta chains. Rows are unified per CDR3 protein, each entry keeping the most common DNA and genes. None of the V and J calls come from the authors' own analysis; TCRdb made them. The sample yields 700,000 or so distinct CDR3 sequences; 16% were counted once. Around 8.1% of the sample lies in the top ten.

Deletion took 5 bases off V and 4 bases off J, with a span of 15 bases between the germline ends. The CDR3 covers 15 residues, taking in both the cysteine and the phenylalanine. Left in the record is the CDR3 DNA by itself, 45 bases read in frame from the first base. The germline V gene yields MDHEN for CDR1 and SYDVKM for CDR2. In this sample, this clonotype turned up many times. Its specific antigen is unknown. The record has no base qualities; no much larger clone is one base away. Graves' hyperthyroidism was defined as stable when no progression to ophthalmopathy occurred over 18 months of follow-up. Hyperthyroidism patients were newly diagnosed, had a disease duration of under 2 months, and were aged 18 to 65 years. Patients with uncontrolled infections, other autoimmune diseases, pregnancy or lactation were excluded. Diagnoses relied on clinical symptoms, serum thyroxine and TRAb, thyroid ultrasound and orbital computed tomography. PBMCs were separated from approximately 10 ml of fresh peripheral blood using Ficoll-Paque density gradient centrifugation. Total RNA was extracted with Trizol reagent, and quality was checked on an Agilent 2100 Bioanalyzer.

The sequenced material came from blood. This receptor was taken from a young man with Graves' hyperthyroidism. Here the chain combines TRBV28 and TRBJ2-1, with no confident D gene call. The CDR3 protein is CASSMKLSVYNEQFF. The nucleotides read TGTGCCAGCAGTATGAAGCTGTCGGTTTACAATGAGCAGTTCTTC.